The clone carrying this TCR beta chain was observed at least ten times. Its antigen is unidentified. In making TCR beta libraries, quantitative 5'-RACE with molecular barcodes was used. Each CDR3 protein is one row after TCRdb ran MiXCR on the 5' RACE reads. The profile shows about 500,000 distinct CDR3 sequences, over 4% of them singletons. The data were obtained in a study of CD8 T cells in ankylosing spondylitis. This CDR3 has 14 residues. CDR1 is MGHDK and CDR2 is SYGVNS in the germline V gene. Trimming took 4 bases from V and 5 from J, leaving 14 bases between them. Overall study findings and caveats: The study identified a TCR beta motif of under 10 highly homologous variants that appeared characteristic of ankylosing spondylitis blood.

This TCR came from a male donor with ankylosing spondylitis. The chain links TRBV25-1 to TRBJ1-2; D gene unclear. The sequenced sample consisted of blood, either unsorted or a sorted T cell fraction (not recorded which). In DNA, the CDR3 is TGTGCCAGCAGTGGCTCTCTGGAGGTTTATGGCTACACCTTC. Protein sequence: CASSGSLEVYGYTF.